The T cell receptor (beta chain) under discussion was sequenced for a study of regulatory T cells in long-lasting Graves disease. Time point specified: newly diagnosed GD, antithyroid drugs for less than 3 months. Researchers made the TCR library from RNA that was extracted from PBMCs. The CDR3 has 14 residues. CDR1 and CDR2 (germline): MDHEN, SYDVKM. Trimming removed 5 bases from V and 10 bases from J, with 19 bases in between. Researchers made TCR beta libraries by using iRepertoire HTBI primers and running Arm-PCR on CDR3 regions. Each CDR3 protein gets one entry after TCRdb re-called the multiplex PCR reads with MiXCR. Of approximately 490,000 distinct CDR3 sequences in the sample, 15% to 20% were seen once. The same data also went into a second study, on T cells in Graves' hyperthyroidism and ophthalmopathy.

This sequence was found in a man aged 40-50 years with Graves disease. The input for sequencing was peripheral blood mononuclear cells (PBMCs), taken at new diagnosis, from a patient treated with antithyroid drugs. This chain uses TRBV28 with TRBJ2-3; the D gene could be TRBD1 or TRBD2 (5 bases each). This chain's CDR3 is CASSIEGNVLAQYF. CDR3 coding DNA: TGTGCCAGCAGTATAGAGGGGAATGTTCTGGCGCAGTATTTT.